The clone carrying this TCR beta chain was observed many times. Germline V gives CDR1 DFQATT, CDR2 SNEGSKA (reference sequence). This CDR3 is 17 amino acids long. V was shortened by 3 bases and J by 0 bases, with 21 bases between the two germline ends. This entry comes from a study of T cells in Graves' hyperthyroidism and ophthalmopathy. It was uncontrolled infection, other autoimmune disease, pregnancy or lactation that excluded patients. Amplified regions were TCR beta CDR3 sequences from RNA transcripts. First-round RT-PCR with HTBI primers amplified the TCR CDR3 region. TCRdb redid the calling of the multiplex PCR reads with MiXCR, one entry per CDR3 protein. The data hold around 520,000 distinct CDR3 sequences, with roughly 15% observed a single time.

The material sequenced was blood. The V and J genes are TRBV20-1 and TRBJ2-7; D is possibly TRBD2 (6 bases). The TCR originated in a woman between 40 and 55 years old with Graves' hyperthyroidism. The CDR3 here is CSASIPRDFTSSYEQYF. CDR3 in DNA: TGCAGTGCTAGTATCCCGAGGGACTTTACCAGCTCCTACGAGCAGTACTTC.